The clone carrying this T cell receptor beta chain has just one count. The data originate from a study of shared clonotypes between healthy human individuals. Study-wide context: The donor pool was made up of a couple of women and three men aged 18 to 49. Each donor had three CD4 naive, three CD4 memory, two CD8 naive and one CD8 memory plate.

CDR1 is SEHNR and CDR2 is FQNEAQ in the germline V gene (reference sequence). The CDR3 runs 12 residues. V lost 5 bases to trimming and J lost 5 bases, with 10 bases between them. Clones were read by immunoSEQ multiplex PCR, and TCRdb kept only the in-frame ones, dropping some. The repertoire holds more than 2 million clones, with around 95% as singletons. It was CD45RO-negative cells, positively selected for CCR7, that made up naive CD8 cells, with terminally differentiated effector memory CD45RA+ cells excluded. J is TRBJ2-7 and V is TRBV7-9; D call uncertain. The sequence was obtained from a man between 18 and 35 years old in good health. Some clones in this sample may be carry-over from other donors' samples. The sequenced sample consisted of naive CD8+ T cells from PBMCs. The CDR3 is CASSADGHEQYF. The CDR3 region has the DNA TGTGCCAGCAGCGCTGACGGACACGAGCAGTACTTC.